The present entry profiles one T cell receptor beta chain with its context. Trimming pared 5 bases from V and 3 bases from J, leaving 16 bases between. Germline CDR1 reads SGHTA; CDR2 reads FQGNSA. CDR3 length: 15 amino acids. The data were taken from a study of T cell changes during pregnancy in multiple sclerosis. The method was immunoSEQ multiplex PCR; TCRdb's version includes in-frame clones alone and lacks a portion of them. There are tens of thousands of clones in the sample; 75% to 95% occur only once, and approximately 0.5% lies in the top ten. This clonotype was obtained from a female donor in good health, enrolled as a control in a pregnancy study. The chain uses TRBV7-2 and TRBJ1-2; D is undetermined. Sequenced here: CD4+ T cells from peripheral blood mononuclear cells, sampled in the second trimester of pregnancy. The CDR3, as DNA: TGTGCCAGCAGCACATACTTGGAAAGCGACTATGGCTACACCTTC. Protein: CASSTYLESDYGYTF.